This T cell receptor (beta chain) was obtained from a study of T cell repertoires in cytomegalovirus infection. At the level of the study: TCR beta signatures that were public indicated CMV infection and matching HLA type.

Study conclusions and caveats: Cumulative public TCR beta family frequency identified carriers of CMV plus the relevant HLA. Dominating the ex vivo response were HLA-C-restricted CMV-specific TCR beta clonotypes.

Each CDR3 protein is one row after TCRdb ran MiXCR on the reads. The sample includes 600,000 to 800,000 distinct CDR3 sequences, approximately 24% of them seen just once. A remark on this clonotype: The antigen is undetermined.

Germline lookup yields CDR1 MNHEY and CDR2 SVGEGT. Trimming took 4 bases from V and 0 from J, leaving 7 bases between them. The CDR3 is 14 residues long. The material sequenced was CD8+ T cells from PBMCs. The chain carries TRBV6-2 or TRBV6-3 and TRBJ1-5; perhaps TRBD1 as D (5 bases). The origin of this receptor is a human donor in good health (CMV status not recorded). Some clones in this sample may be carry-over from other donors' samples. For the CDR3, the DNA is TGTGCCAGCAGTTGGACAAATAGCAATCAGCCCCAGCATTTT. Its translation is CASSWTNSNQPQHF.